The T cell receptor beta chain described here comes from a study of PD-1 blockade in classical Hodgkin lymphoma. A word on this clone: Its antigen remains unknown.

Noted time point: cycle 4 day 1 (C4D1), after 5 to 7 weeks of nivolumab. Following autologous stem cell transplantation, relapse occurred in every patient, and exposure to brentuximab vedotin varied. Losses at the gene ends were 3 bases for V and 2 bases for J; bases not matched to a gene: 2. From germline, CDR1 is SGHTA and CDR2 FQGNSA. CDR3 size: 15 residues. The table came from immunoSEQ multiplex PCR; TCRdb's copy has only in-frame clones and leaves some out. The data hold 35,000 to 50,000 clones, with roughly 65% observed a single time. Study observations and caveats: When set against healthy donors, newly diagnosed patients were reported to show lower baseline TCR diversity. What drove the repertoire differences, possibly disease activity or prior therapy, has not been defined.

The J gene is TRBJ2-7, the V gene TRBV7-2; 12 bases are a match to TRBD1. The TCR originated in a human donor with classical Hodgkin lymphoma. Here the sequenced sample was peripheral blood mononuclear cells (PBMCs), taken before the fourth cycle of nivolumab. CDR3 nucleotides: TGTGCCAGCAGCTTTGGGACAGGGGGCCCCTACGAGCAGTACTTC. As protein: CASSFGTGGPYEQYF.